One and the same sample provided the 5 T cell receptor beta chains below, sequenced in a study of blood T cell repertoires in COVID-19. The protocol was immunoSEQ multiplex PCR, while the TCRdb copy is restricted to in-frame clones and leaves out a portion. The top ten clones hold 7% to 9% of a sample with 100,000 or so clones, roughly 87% of them seen once. Material: peripheral blood. The origin of the receptors is a man aged 25-45 years in a cohort sampled during active COVID-19.

Comment on this clone: This same CDR3 is encoded by further DNA sequences in the sample. V and J are TRBV14 and TRBJ2-1; TRBD2 might be the D (6 bases). The CDR3 sequence is 16 residues long. The germline gives CDR1 SGHDN, CDR2 FVKESK. V lost 0 bases and J lost 0, with 9 bases in between. CDR3 protein: CASSQDPGDSYNEQFF. CDR3 nucleotides: TGTGCCAGCAGCCAAGATCCGGGGGACTCCTACAATGAGCAGTTCTTC.

The chain has TRBV27 and TRBJ1-5; D is ambiguous. This CDR3 is built from 14 residues. CDR1 is MNHEY, CDR2 SMNVEV, per germline (reference sequence). V was trimmed by 8 bases and J by 3 bases, leaving 14 bases between them. CDR3 nucleotide sequence: TGTGCCAGCTCCACGGAGGGCATCAATCAGCCCCAGCATTTT. Residues: CASSTEGINQPQHF.

J is TRBJ2-2 and V is TRBV11-2; tentatively, D is TRBD1 (6 bases). This CDR3 comprises 17 residues. Trimming removed 5 bases from V and 0 bases from J, with 16 bases in between. The V gene's germline CDR1 is SGHAT and CDR2 FQNNGV. In DNA, the CDR3 is TGTGCCAGCAGCCCATCAAACAGGGTATCGAACACCGGGGAGCTGTTTTTT. This gives the protein CASSPSNRVSNTGELFF. The variable domain in full, completed from reference TRBV11-2 and TRBJ2-2, reads EAGVAQSPRYKIIEKRQSVAFWCNPISGHATLYWYQQILGQGPKLLIQFQNNGVVDDSQLPKDRFSAERLKGVDSTLKIQPAKLEDSAVYLCASSPSNRVSNTGELFFGEGSRLTVL.

The chain has TRBV7-2 and TRBJ2-4; 10 bases line up with TRBD2. From germline, CDR1 is SGHTA and CDR2 FQGNSA. Losses at the gene ends were 2 bases for V and 1 base for J; bases not matched to a gene: 8. The CDR3 runs to 18 residues. CDR3 nucleotide sequence: TGTGCCAGCAGCTTATCCGTAAGCGGGGGGGCTGCCAAAAACATTCAGTACTTC. Encoded protein: CASSLSVSGGAAKNIQYF.

The chain combines TRBV11-2 with TRBJ1-1; D might be TRBD1 (6 bases). Between the trimmed V and J ends, which lost 5 bases and 7 bases, there was a span of 14 bases. Germline V gene lookup returns CDR1 SGHAT and CDR2 FQNNGV. The CDR3 extends over 13 amino acids. The CDR3 DNA follows: TGTGCCAGCAGCACCCGCGGGGGCCTTGAAGCTTTCTTT. It is translated as CASSTRGGLEAFF.